One and the same sample provided the 2 T cell receptor beta chains below, sequenced in a study of technical replicates of blood from a handful of donors. The protocol was immunoSEQ multiplex PCR, while the TCRdb copy is restricted to in-frame clones and leaves out a portion. This table has tens of thousands of clones, 97% appearing once. Sample: T cells isolated from PBMCs. The receptors stem from a human donor in good health.

The rearrangement links TRBV29-1 to TRBJ1-4; D is uncertain. V lost 4 bases, J lost 0 bases, and 12 bases lay in between. The CDR3 covers 15 residues. Germline V gene sequence: CDR1 SQVTM, CDR2 ANQGSEA. This chain's CDR3 is CSVAKRSATNEKLFF. The CDR3 DNA sequence: TGCAGCGTTGCAAAGCGTTCTGCAACTAATGAAAAACTGTTTTTT.

The J gene is TRBJ1-1, the V gene TRBV5-1; TRBD1 matches 10 bases. The germline CDR1 and CDR2 sequences are SGHRS and YFSETQ. The CDR3 is made up of 15 amino acids. V was clipped by 4 bases and J by 1 base; unmatched bases: 4. The CDR3 DNA follows: TGCGCCAGCAGCAGGGGGACAGGGGCGAACACTGAAGCTTTCTTT. As protein: CASSRGTGANTEAFF.